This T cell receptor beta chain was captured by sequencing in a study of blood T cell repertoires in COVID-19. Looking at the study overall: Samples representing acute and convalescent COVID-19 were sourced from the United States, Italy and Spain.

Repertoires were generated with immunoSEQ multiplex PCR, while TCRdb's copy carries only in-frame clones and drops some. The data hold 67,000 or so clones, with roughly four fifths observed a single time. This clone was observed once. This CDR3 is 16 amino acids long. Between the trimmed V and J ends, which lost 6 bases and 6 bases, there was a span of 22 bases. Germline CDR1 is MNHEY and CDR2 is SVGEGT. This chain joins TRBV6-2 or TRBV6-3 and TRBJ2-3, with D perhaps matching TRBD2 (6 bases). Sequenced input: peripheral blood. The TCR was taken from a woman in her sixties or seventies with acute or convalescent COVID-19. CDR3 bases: TGTGCCAGCAGCCCTCTTGGAGCGGGTTCATGGGATACGCAGTATTTT. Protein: CASSPLGAGSWDTQYF.